The 26 T cell receptor beta chains below come from one sample, sequenced in a study of T cell responses to AZD1222 COVID-19 vaccine. Profiled with immunoSEQ multiplex PCR; TCRdb holds only in-frame clones, not every one. In the table there are about 100,000 clones, roughly 90% of which are singletons. Material: peripheral blood, obtained on day 0 of AZD1222 vaccination. These receptors originate from an adult in good health.

The chain joins TRBV19 to TRBJ2-1; 10 positions match TRBD2. From germline, CDR1 is LNHDA and CDR2 SQIVND (reference sequence). The trim removed 6 bases at V and 2 bases at J, leaving 10 bases unmatched. The CDR3 has 17 residues. Here the CDR3 reads CASRLSGRAGAYNEQFF. CDR3 coding DNA: TGTGCCAGTAGATTAAGCGGGAGGGCGGGGGCCTACAATGAGCAGTTCTTC.

V usage is TRBV16 and J usage is TRBJ2-2; D gene unclear. Germline CDR1 and CDR2: KGHSY and FQNENV. The CDR3 runs 12 residues. The V end was cut by 1 base, the J end by 5 bases, with 2 bases between. CDR3 DNA: TGTGCCAGCAGCCAATTAACCGGGGAGCTGTTTTTT. This sequence encodes CASSQLTGELFF.

This rearrangement joins TRBV28 to TRBJ1-2, with a possible D match to TRBD1 (5 bases). The length of the CDR3 is 15 residues. Trimming left V 3 bases short and J 6 bases short, with 17 bases between. Germline loops: CDR1 MDHEN, CDR2 SYDVKM. In DNA form, the CDR3 reads TGTGCCAGCAGTTTTCGCGGGAAGGGGAGAAATGGCTACACCTTC. Its protein is CASSFRGKGRNGYTF.

The chain recombines TRBV18 with TRBJ1-1; D perhaps matches TRBD1 (5 bases). CDR3 length: 13 residues. Germline V gives CDR1 KGHSH, CDR2 LQKENI. Between the trimmed V and J ends, which lost 6 bases and 1 base, there was a span of 9 bases. The CDR3 spells CASSLTGNTEAFF. CDR3 nucleotides: TGTGCCAGCTCGTTAACAGGGAACACTGAAGCTTTCTTT.

The genes are TRBV6-2 or TRBV6-3 and TRBJ2-7, with 8 bases lining up with TRBD1. The V and J ends lost 5 bases and 0 bases, in that order; junction bases with no gene match: 9. This CDR3 spans 16 amino acids. Germline V gives CDR1 MNHEY, CDR2 SVGEGT. The CDR3 sequence is CASSPQDRASSYEQYF. CDR3 in DNA: TGTGCCAGCAGTCCCCAGGACAGGGCAAGCTCCTACGAGCAGTACTTC.

J is TRBJ2-7 and V is TRBV5-4; TRBD1 agrees at 7 bases. Germline CDR1 is SGHNT and CDR2 is YYREEE (reference sequence). V dropped 4 bases and J dropped 3; count of bases not matched to a gene: 7. This CDR3 comprises 14 residues. CDR3 region: CASSTKQGSYEQYF. CDR3 DNA sequence: TGTGCCAGCAGCACAAAACAGGGGAGCTACGAGCAGTACTTC.

The genes are TRBV4-2 and TRBJ1-4, with TRBD1 matching 7 bases. Looked up from germline, CDR1 is LGHNA and CDR2 is YNFKEQ. The CDR3 consists of 16 residues. After removal of 0 bases from V and 3 bases from J, the junction contained 4 bases not matched to a gene. In DNA, the CDR3 is TGTGCCAGCAGCCAAGACTCCGGGACAGCTAATGAAAAACTGTTTTTT. Amino acid sequence: CASSQDSGTANEKLFF.

The chain joins TRBV12-3 or TRBV12-4 to TRBJ2-4; D not certain. CDR3 length: 11 amino acids. V was cut by 3 bases and J by 8 bases, with 5 bases left in between. The CDR3 here is CASSFSYIQYF. The CDR3 bases are TGTGCCAGCAGTTTTAGTTACATTCAGTACTTC.

The V gene is TRBV4-2, the J gene TRBJ2-5; maybe TRBD2 (5 bases). Trimming stripped 4 bases from V and 9 bases from J, with 18 bases between. Germline V gene sequence: CDR1 LGHNA, CDR2 YNFKEQ. The CDR3 loop spans 14 amino acids. The CDR3 DNA follows: TGTGCCAGCAGCCCGGACGGGGAAGAGATGTCCCAGTACTTC. Encoded protein: CASSPDGEEMSQYF.

V gene TRBV27 combines with J gene TRBJ2-7, with TRBD1 matching 10 bases. CDR1 is MNHEY and CDR2 is SMNVEV in the germline V gene (reference sequence). The CDR3 totals 16 residues. V dropped 6 bases and J dropped 4; count of bases not matched to a gene: 12. The CDR3 is CASSQDLTGGFYEQYF. The DNA of the CDR3 is TGTGCCAGCAGCCAGGACTTGACAGGGGGCTTTTACGAGCAGTACTTC.

V usage is TRBV7-9 and J usage is TRBJ2-5; a weak D match, TRBD1 (5 bases). CDR1 and CDR2 (germline): SEHNR, FQNEAQ (reference sequence). The germline V and J ends were trimmed by 1 base and 5 bases, with 20 bases remaining between them. CDR3 length equals 17 residues. The CDR3 reads CASSLEGTNRRSETQYF. The DNA for the CDR3 is TGTGCCAGCAGCTTAGAGGGTACGAACAGGCGCTCGGAGACCCAGTACTTC.

This clone was observed a single time. The gene calls are TRBV23-1 and TRBJ2-1; TRBD1 aligns across 10 bases. TRBV23-1 is sorted into the ORF group, with uncertain function. Unmatched junction bases numbered 10, after V lost 4 bases and J lost 7 bases. This CDR3 contains 16 residues. CDR3 in amino acids: CASSRRATGGLNEQFF. The CDR3 coding sequence is TGCGCCAGCAGTCGCAGAGCGACAGGGGGCTTGAATGAGCAGTTCTTC.

This rearrangement joins TRBV21-1 to TRBJ1-5; the D call in the table, TRBD1, was not verified against the DNA. TRBV21-1 represents a pseudogene. The CDR3 is 21 residues long. CDR3 sequence (DNA): TGTGCCAGCAGCAAATGTTCTGGACGCCCTTCGTCCAGGGGAAGCAATCAGCCCCAGCATTTT. As protein: CASSKCSGRPSSRGSNQPQHF.

This rearrangement joins TRBV29-1 to TRBJ2-7, with TRBD1 identical over 8 bases. J gave up 6 bases and V 4 bases, and 8 bases lay outside the gene matches. Germline loops: CDR1 SQVTM, CDR2 ANQGSEA. The CDR3 runs 13 residues. CDR3 sequence reads: CSVVARTGFEQYF. The DNA for the CDR3 is TGCAGCGTTGTTGCCCGGACAGGGTTCGAGCAGTACTTC.

The chain carries TRBV28 and TRBJ1-2; 8 nucleotides match TRBD1. The V gene end was trimmed by 3 bases and the J gene end by 5 bases; junction bases not matched to a gene: 5. The CDR3 extends over 14 amino acids. Germline V lookup: CDR1 MDHEN, CDR2 SYDVKM. The CDR3 sequence is CASSFVDRGYGYTF. The CDR3 DNA reads as TGTGCCAGCAGTTTTGTTGACAGGGGATATGGCTACACCTTC.

This chain joins TRBV20-1 and TRBJ2-7, with D uncertain. Germline V gene lookup returns CDR1 DFQATT and CDR2 SNEGSKA (reference sequence). The CDR3 sequence is 15 residues long. Trimming pared 3 bases from V and 0 bases from J, leaving 15 bases between. This CDR3 is CSASYGRVSSYEQYF. Here the CDR3 DNA reads TGCAGTGCTAGTTACGGACGGGTTAGCTCCTACGAGCAGTACTTC.

This clone was observed a handful of times. The chain uses TRBV2 and TRBJ2-7, with 10 bases matching TRBD2. Germline V CDR1 and CDR2: SNHLY, FYNNEI. The trim removed 4 bases at V and 7 bases at J, leaving 7 bases unmatched. This CDR3 contains 14 residues. The CDR3: CASSALAGEFEQYF. CDR3 DNA: TGTGCCAGCAGTGCCCTAGCGGGAGAATTTGAGCAGTACTTC.

The chain recombines TRBV4-3 with TRBJ2-3, with TRBD2 matching over 9 bases. Trimming removed 0 bases from V and 0 bases from J; junction bases left unmatched: 4. The CDR3 consists of 17 residues. Germline lookup yields CDR1 LGHNA and CDR2 YSLEER. The CDR3 region has the DNA TGCGCCAGCAGCCAAGATCCTAGCGGGACTAGCACAGATACGCAGTATTTT. This gives the protein CASSQDPSGTSTDTQYF.

The chain combines TRBV7-2 with TRBJ2-3; TRBD2 matches at 8 bases. V shed 3 bases and J 3 bases; nucleotides not matched to a gene: 8. The CDR3 has 16 amino acids. Germline CDR1 reads SGHTA; CDR2 reads FQGNSA. CDR3 amino acids: CASSLPGTRQTDTQYF. The DNA for the CDR3 is TGTGCCAGCAGCTTGCCGGGGACTAGGCAAACAGATACGCAGTATTTT.

The gene calls are TRBV6-5 and TRBJ2-3, with D perhaps TRBD1 or TRBD2 (6 bases each). The V gene lost 2 bases and the J gene lost 6 bases, with 12 bases spanning the gap. Germline CDR1 reads MNHEY; CDR2 reads SVGAGI. CDR3 length: 14 residues. This CDR3 reads CASSYRTGRDTQYF. The DNA of the CDR3 is TGTGCCAGCAGTTACCGAACAGGGAGGGATACGCAGTATTTT.

Comment on this clone: The same CDR3 is also encoded by other DNA sequences in this sample. The chain couples TRBV19 to TRBJ1-1; no reliable D call. CDR1 is LNHDA, CDR2 SQIVND, per germline (reference sequence). The CDR3 is made up of 12 amino acids. V dropped 3 bases and J dropped 1 base, with 3 bases sitting between them. The CDR3 region is CASSISNTEAFF. The DNA of the CDR3 is TGTGCCAGTAGTATCTCGAACACTGAAGCTTTCTTT. The whole variable domain, filled in from reference TRBV19 and TRBJ1-1, reads DGGITQSPKYLFRKEGQNVTLSCEQNLNHDAMYWYRQDPGQGLRLIYYSQIVNDFQKGDIAEGYSVSREKKESFPLTVTSAQKNPTAFYLCASSISNTEAFFGQGTRLTVV.

This clone was found a few times. The chain combines TRBV9 with TRBJ1-1; D unresolved. The CDR3 consists of 15 residues. Germline lookup yields CDR1 SGDLS and CDR2 YYNGEE. V shed 0 bases and J shed 2 bases, with 11 bases lying between them. CDR3 coding DNA: TGTGCCAGCAGCGTAGCTCTACAGACCAACACTGAAGCTTTCTTT. It is translated as CASSVALQTNTEAFF. Filled out from reference TRBV9 and TRBJ1-1, the complete variable domain reads DSGVTQTPKHLITATGQRVTLRCSPRSGDLSVYWYQQSLDQGLQFLIQYYNGEERAKGNILERFSAQQFPDLHSELNLSSLELGDSALYFCASSVALQTNTEAFFGQGTRLTVV.

The DNA of the CDR3 is TGTGCCAGCAGCCCGATCTCCTACAATGAGCAGTTCTTC. Residues: CASSPISYNEQFF. V is TRBV6-2 or TRBV6-3 and J is TRBJ2-1; D gene uncertain. The germline CDR1 and CDR2 sequences are MNHEY and SVGEGT. Trimming cost V 6 bases and J 0 bases, with 6 bases left between them. The CDR3 runs to 13 residues.

The CDR3 reads CAWSVRAGGAYEQYF. In DNA form, the CDR3 reads TGTGCCTGGAGTGTACGGGCGGGAGGAGCCTACGAGCAGTACTTC. The chain combines TRBV30 with TRBJ2-7, with TRBD2 matching 8 bases. After removal of 0 bases from V and 2 bases from J, the junction contained 6 bases not matched to a gene. From germline, CDR1 is GTSNPN and CDR2 SVGIG (reference sequence). The CDR3 runs 15 residues.

The genes are TRBV6-5 and TRBJ2-7, with D hard to call. Germline V gives CDR1 MNHEY, CDR2 SVGAGI. V lost 6 bases to trimming and J lost 3 bases, with 15 bases between them. The CDR3 totals 14 residues. The DNA of the CDR3 is TGTGCCAGCAGGTTGGAAACACGGAACTACGAGCAGTACTTC. This encodes CASRLETRNYEQYF.

V usage is TRBV25-1 and J usage is TRBJ1-5, with 7 bases fitting TRBD1. CDR3 length equals 13 residues. Trimming removed 8 bases from V and 2 bases from J; junction bases left unmatched: 3. Germline assignment: CDR1 MGHDK and CDR2 SYGVNS. CDR3 in amino acids: CASGGGGNQPQHF. The DNA of the CDR3 is TGTGCCAGCGGAGGGGGCGGCAATCAGCCCCAGCATTTT. Full variable domain (missing parts from reference TRBV25-1 and TRBJ1-5): EADIYQTPRYLVIGTGKKITLECSQTMGHDKMYWYQQDPGMELHLIHYSYGVNSTEKGDLSSESTVSRIRTEHFPLTLESARPSHTSQYLCASGGGGNQPQHFGDGTRLSIL.